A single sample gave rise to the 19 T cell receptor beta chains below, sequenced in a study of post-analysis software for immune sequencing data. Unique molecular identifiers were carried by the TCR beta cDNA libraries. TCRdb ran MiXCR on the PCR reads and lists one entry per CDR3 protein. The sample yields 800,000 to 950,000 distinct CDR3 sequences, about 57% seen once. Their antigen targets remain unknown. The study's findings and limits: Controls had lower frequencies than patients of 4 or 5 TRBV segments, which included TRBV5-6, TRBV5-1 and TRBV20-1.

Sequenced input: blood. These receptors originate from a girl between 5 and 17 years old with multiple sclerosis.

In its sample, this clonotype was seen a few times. CDR3 residues: CSAREGLAGGSTDTQYF. CDR3 bases: TGCAGTGCTAGAGAAGGACTAGCGGGAGGGAGCACAGATACGCAGTATTTT. The V call is TRBV20-1, the J call TRBJ2-3, with 15 positions matching TRBD2. After removal of 0 bases from V and 0 bases from J, the junction contained 1 base not matched to a gene. The CDR3 length is 17 residues. CDR1 is DFQATT and CDR2 is SNEGSKA in the germline V gene (reference sequence).

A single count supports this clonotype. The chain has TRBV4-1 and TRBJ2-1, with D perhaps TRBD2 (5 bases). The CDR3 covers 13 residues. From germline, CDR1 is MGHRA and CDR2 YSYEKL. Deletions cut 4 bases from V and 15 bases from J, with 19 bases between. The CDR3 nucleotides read TGCGCCAGCAGCCCTGAGGGCGCTCTAAGGCTGTTCTTC. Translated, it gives CASSPEGALRLFF.

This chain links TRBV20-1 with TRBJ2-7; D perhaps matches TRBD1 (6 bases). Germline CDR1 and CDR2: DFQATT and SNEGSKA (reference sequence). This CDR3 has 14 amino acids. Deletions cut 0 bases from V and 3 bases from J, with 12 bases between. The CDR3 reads CSARDRGGSYEQYF. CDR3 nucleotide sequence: TGCAGTGCTAGAGATCGTGGGGGCAGCTACGAGCAGTACTTC.

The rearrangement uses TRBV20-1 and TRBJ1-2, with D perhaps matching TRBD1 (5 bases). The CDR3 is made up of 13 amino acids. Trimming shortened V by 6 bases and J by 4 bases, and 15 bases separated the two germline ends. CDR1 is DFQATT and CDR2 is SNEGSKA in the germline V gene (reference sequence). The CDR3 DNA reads TGCAGTGCCGTGGGACTCAACTCCTATGGCTACACCTTC. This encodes CSAVGLNSYGYTF.

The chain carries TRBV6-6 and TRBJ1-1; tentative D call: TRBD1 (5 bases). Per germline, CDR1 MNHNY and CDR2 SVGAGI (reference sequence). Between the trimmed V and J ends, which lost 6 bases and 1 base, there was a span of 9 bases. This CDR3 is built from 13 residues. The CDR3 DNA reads TGTGCCAGCAGAAGGGACTGGAACACTGAAGCTTTCTTT. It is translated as CASRRDWNTEAFF.

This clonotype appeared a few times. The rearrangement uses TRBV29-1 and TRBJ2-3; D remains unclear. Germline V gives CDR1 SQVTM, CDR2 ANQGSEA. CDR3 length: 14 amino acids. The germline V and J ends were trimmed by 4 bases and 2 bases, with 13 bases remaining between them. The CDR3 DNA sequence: TGCAGCGTTGTGTCAGCCCACTTCACAGATACGCAGTATTTT. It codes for CSVVSAHFTDTQYF.

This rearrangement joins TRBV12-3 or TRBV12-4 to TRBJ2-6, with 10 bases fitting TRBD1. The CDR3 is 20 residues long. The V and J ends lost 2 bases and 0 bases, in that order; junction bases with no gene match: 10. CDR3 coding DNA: TGTGCCAGCAGTTTAATCCGGGACAGGGGTATTAGCTCTGGGGCCAACGTCCTGACTTTC. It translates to CASSLIRDRGISSGANVLTF.

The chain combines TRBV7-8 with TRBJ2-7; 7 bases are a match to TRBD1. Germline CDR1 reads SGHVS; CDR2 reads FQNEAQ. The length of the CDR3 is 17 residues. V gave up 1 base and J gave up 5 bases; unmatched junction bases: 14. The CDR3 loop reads CASSLGLLRDSVHEQYF. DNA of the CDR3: TGTGCCAGCAGCTTAGGCCTCCTCCGGGACAGTGTCCACGAGCAGTACTTC.

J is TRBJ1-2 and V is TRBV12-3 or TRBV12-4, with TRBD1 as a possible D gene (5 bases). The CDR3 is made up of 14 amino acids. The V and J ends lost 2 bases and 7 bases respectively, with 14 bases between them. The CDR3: CASSLNRSPCGYTF. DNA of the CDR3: TGTGCCAGCAGTTTAAACAGGTCGCCCTGTGGCTACACCTTC.

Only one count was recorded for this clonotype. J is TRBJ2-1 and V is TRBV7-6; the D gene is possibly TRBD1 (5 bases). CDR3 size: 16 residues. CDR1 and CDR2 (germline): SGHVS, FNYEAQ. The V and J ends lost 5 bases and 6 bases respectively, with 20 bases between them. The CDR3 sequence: CASSPSRGATSNEQFF. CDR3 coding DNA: TGTGCCAGCAGCCCCTCAAGGGGCGCCACGAGCAATGAGCAGTTCTTC.

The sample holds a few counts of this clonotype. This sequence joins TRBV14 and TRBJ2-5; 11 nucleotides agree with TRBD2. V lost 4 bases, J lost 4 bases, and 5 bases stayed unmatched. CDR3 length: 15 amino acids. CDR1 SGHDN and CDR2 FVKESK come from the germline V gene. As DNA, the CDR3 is TGTGCCAGCAGCCCTTCACTAGCGGGAGTAGAGACCCAGTACTTC. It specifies CASSPSLAGVETQYF. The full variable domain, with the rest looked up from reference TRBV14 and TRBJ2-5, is EAGVTQFPSHSVIEKGQTVTLRCDPISGHDNLYWYRRVMGKEIKFLLHFVKESKQDESGMPNNRFLAERTGGTYSTLKVQPAELEDSGVYFCASSPSLAGVETQYFGPGTRLLVL.

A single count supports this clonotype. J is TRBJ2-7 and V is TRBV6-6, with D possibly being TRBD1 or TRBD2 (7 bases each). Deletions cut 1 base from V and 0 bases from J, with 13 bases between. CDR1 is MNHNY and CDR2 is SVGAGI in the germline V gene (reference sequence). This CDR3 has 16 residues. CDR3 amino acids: CASSYLSGGASYEQYF. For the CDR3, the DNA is TGTGCCAGCAGTTACTTGTCAGGGGGGGCCTCCTACGAGCAGTACTTC.

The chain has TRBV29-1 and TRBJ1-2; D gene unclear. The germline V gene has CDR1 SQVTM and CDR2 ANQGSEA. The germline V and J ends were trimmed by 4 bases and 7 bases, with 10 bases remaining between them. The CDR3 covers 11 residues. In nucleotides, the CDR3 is TGCAGCGTTGTAGTCGGGATTGGCTACACCTTC. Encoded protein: CSVVVGIGYTF. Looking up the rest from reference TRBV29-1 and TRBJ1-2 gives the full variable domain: SAVISQKPSRDICQRGTSLTIQCQVDSQVTMMFWYRQQPGQSLTLIATANQGSEATYESGFVIDKFPISRPNLTFSTLTVSNMSPEDSSIYLCSVVVGIGYTFGSGTRLTVV.

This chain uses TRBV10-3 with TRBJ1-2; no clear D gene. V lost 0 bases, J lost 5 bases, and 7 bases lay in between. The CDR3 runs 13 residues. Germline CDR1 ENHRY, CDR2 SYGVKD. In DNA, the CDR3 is TGTGCCATCAGTGAGTCGAGGGAGTATGGCTACACCTTC. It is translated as CAISESREYGYTF.

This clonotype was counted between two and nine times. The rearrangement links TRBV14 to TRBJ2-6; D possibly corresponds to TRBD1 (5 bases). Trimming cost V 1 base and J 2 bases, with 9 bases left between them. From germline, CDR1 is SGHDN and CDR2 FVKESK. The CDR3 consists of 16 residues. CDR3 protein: CASSQGVRAGANVLTF. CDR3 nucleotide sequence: TGTGCCAGCAGCCAAGGGGTCAGGGCTGGGGCCAACGTCCTGACTTTC.

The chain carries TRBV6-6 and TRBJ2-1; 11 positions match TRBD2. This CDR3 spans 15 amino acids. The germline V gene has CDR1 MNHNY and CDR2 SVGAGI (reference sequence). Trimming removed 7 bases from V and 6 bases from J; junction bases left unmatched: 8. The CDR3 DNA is TGTGCCAGCACAGATAGCGGGAGGGCCGTCAATGAGCAGTTCTTC. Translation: CASTDSGRAVNEQFF.

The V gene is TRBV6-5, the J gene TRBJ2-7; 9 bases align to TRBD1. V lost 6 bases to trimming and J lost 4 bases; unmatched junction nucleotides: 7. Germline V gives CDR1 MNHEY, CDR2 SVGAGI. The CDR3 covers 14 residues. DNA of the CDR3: TGTGCCAGCAGATCTAACAGGGGGCTATACGAGCAGTACTTC. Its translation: CASRSNRGLYEQYF.

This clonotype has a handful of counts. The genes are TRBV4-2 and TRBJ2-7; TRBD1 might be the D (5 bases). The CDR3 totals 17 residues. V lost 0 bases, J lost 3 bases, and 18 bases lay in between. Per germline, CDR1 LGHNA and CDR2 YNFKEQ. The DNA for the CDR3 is TGTGCCAGCAGCCAAGATCCAGCTCCTAGGGGCATCTACGAGCAGTACTTC. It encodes CASSQDPAPRGIYEQYF.

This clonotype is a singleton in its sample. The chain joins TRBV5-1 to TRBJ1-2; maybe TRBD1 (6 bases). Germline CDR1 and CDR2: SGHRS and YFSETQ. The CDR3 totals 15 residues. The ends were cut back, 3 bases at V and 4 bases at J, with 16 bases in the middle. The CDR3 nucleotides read TGCGCCAGCAGCTGGACCGGGGACAATTTCTATGGCTACACCTTC. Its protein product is CASSWTGDNFYGYTF.